The 21 T cell receptor beta chains below all came from one sample that was sequenced in a study of blood T cells in healthy people across ages. Using a J-beta primer mix together with a sample-barcoded 5' primer, a second PCR was run for about 6 to 12 cycles. Each CDR3 protein is one row after TCRdb ran MiXCR on the 5' RACE reads. Altogether about 1.5 million distinct CDR3 sequences are present, 35% to 45% being singletons, with the ten largest covering 4%. Material: blood. These TCRs come from a woman under 30 in good health.

This clonotype was counted a few times. The chain combines TRBV7-2 with TRBJ1-2; 8 bases line up with TRBD1. V dropped 1 base and J dropped 12; count of bases not matched to a gene: 4. This CDR3 comprises 12 residues. Per the germline V gene, CDR1 is SGHTA and CDR2 is FQGNSA. CDR3 in amino acids: CASSLDRGAHTF. Written as DNA, the CDR3 is TGTGCCAGCAGCTTAGACAGGGGGGCACACACCTTC.

This chain uses TRBV7-9 with TRBJ2-1, with a possible D match to TRBD2 (5 bases). Trimming pared 8 bases from V and 5 bases from J, leaving 16 bases between. The CDR3 is made up of 14 amino acids. Per the germline V gene, CDR1 is SEHNR and CDR2 is FQNEAQ (reference sequence). The CDR3 region has the DNA TGTGCCAGCCACCGGGATAGCCTTAACAATGAGCAGTTCTTC. Its protein is CASHRDSLNNEQFF.

The V gene is TRBV28, the J gene TRBJ2-1; D gene ambiguous. V was shortened by 4 bases and J by 13 bases, with 17 bases between the two germline ends. CDR3 length: 13 amino acids. Germline CDR1 is MDHEN and CDR2 is SYDVKM. Written as DNA, the CDR3 is TGTGCCAGCAGTTCGTTCCGGACGGACCTACAGTTCTTC. It yields the protein CASSSFRTDLQFF.

The rearrangement uses TRBV28 and TRBJ2-4, with 7 bases that match TRBD1. The J call is in doubt because the DNA end fits TRBJ2-7 better. The CDR3 extends over 13 amino acids. The germline CDR1 and CDR2 sequences are MDHEN and SYDVKM. Here the CDR3 DNA reads TGTGCCAGCAATTACAGGGGTACATACGAGCAGTACTTC. Translating gives CASNYRGTYEQYF.

The table lists this clonotype with many counts. The V and J genes are TRBV29-1 and TRBJ2-1, with TRBD2 matching 7 bases. Germline loops: CDR1 SQVTM, CDR2 ANQGSEA. The CDR3 spans 15 residues. V was clipped by 3 bases and J by 2 bases; unmatched bases: 7. The DNA of the CDR3 is TGCAGCGTTGAGGATGGGGGGGTAACCTACAATGAGCAGTTCTTC. This codes for CSVEDGGVTYNEQFF.

This clonotype was counted between two and nine times. The rearrangement uses TRBV27 and TRBJ2-3, with TRBD2 identical over 7 bases. CDR1 MNHEY and CDR2 SMNVEV come from the germline V gene (reference sequence). Trimming cost V 3 bases and J 1 base; bases outside gene matches: 4. The CDR3 covers 15 residues. The CDR3 sequence is CASSFTRGGTDTQYF. CDR3 coding DNA: TGTGCCAGCAGTTTCACACGGGGGGGCACAGATACGCAGTATTTT.

With regard to this clonotype: A much larger clone differs from this one at a single base, so this may be a read error. This chain joins TRBV5-1 and TRBJ1-1; D gene unclear. CDR3 length equals 13 residues. Germline V lookup: CDR1 SGHRS, CDR2 YFSETQ. This CDR3 reads CASSGVMNTGAFF. The CDR3 DNA is TGCGCCAGCAGCGGGGTTATGAACACTGGAGCTTTCTTT.

This chain connects TRBV7-9 to TRBJ1-1; D remains unclear. V was clipped by 2 bases and J by 0 bases, with 10 bases between them. The CDR3 totals 15 residues. In germline, CDR1 is SEHNR, CDR2 FQNEAQ (reference sequence). The CDR3 nucleotides read TGTGCCAGCAGCTTACCCCCTGGGATGAACACTGAAGCTTTCTTT. It encodes CASSLPPGMNTEAFF. The full variable domain, completed using reference TRBV7-9 and TRBJ1-1, is DTGVSQNPRHKITKRGQNVTFRCDPISEHNRLYWYRQTLGQGPEFLTYFQNEAQLEKSRLLSDRFSAERPKGSFSTLEIQRTEQGDSAMYLCASSLPPGMNTEAFFGQGTRLTVV.

Worth noting for this clonotype: A much more abundant neighbour one base away suggests this may be a read error. V gene TRBV6-1 combines with J gene TRBJ2-1; the match to TRBD1 covers 7 bases. The J call may be incorrect, as the DNA end agrees better with TRBJ2-7. There are 17 residues in the CDR3. CDR1 and CDR2 from the germline V gene are MNHNS and SASEGT. The CDR3: CASSPPHRGATYNEQYF. The CDR3 nucleotides read TGTGCCAGCAGCCCTCCACACAGGGGAGCCACCTACAATGAGCAGTACTTC.

The gene calls are TRBV6-1 and TRBJ2-1; 10 bases line up with TRBD2. Germline V gene lookup returns CDR1 MNHNS and CDR2 SASEGT. The CDR3 loop spans 16 amino acids. Trimming removed 2 bases from V and 3 bases from J; junction bases left unmatched: 4. CDR3 in DNA: TGTGCCAGCAGTGAAAGGACTAGCGGAGACTACAATGAGCAGTTCTTC. Translating gives CASSERTSGDYNEQFF.

V and J are TRBV25-1 and TRBJ1-3; D ambiguous. Germline V lookup: CDR1 MGHDK, CDR2 SYGVNS. The V and J ends lost 3 bases and 1 base respectively, with 13 bases between them. The CDR3 spans 16 residues. The CDR3 DNA sequence: TGTGCCAGCAGTGATAACCCTTGGGATTCTGGAAACACCATATATTTT. Residues: CASSDNPWDSGNTIYF.

Comments on this clonotype: This may arise from a read error, as a much more abundant clone is one base away. The J gene is TRBJ2-1, the V gene TRBV20-1, with 9 bases aligning to TRBD2. V gave up 5 bases and J gave up 10 bases; unmatched junction bases: 6. CDR3 size: 12 residues. The germline gives CDR1 DFQATT, CDR2 SNEGSKA (reference sequence). The CDR3 is CSALLAGYEQFF. As DNA, the CDR3 is TGCAGTGCTCTCCTAGCGGGGTACGAGCAGTTCTTC.

The V gene is TRBV9, the J gene TRBJ1-2, with no clear D. V shed 0 bases and J shed 8 bases, with 20 bases lying between them. Germline V gives CDR1 SGDLS, CDR2 YYNGEE. This CDR3 contains 16 residues. The CDR3 sequence: CASSVATWASSGGYTF. CDR3 nucleotides: TGTGCCAGCAGCGTAGCTACATGGGCGTCTTCCGGGGGCTACACCTTC.

In the case of this clonotype: This may be a read error, as it is one base from a much larger clone. V is TRBV10-3 and J is TRBJ2-7; TRBD1 might be the D (6 bases). The ends were cut back, 6 bases at V and 5 bases at J, with 14 bases in the middle. Germline V gives CDR1 ENHRY, CDR2 SYGVKD. CDR3 length equals 13 residues. The DNA of the CDR3 is TGTGCCATCAGAGGACAGAGCCAAGACGAGCAGTACTTC. The encoded protein is CAIRGQSQDEQYF.

The chain joins TRBV20-1 to TRBJ2-3; D is unresolved. This CDR3 region has 15 residues. V was trimmed by 4 bases and J by 0 bases, leaving 14 bases between them. Germline V gives CDR1 DFQATT, CDR2 SNEGSKA (reference sequence). The CDR3 reads CSAKGMLGSTDTQYF. DNA of the CDR3: TGCAGTGCTAAGGGTATGCTAGGTAGCACAGATACGCAGTATTTT.

The chain recombines TRBV7-2 with TRBJ2-7; D remains ambiguous. Trimming removed 5 bases at V and 1 base at J, with 18 bases between. Germline CDR1 and CDR2: SGHTA and FQGNSA. The CDR3 is made up of 16 amino acids. CDR3 sequence: CASSTRLADSSYEQYF. The CDR3 coding sequence is TGTGCCAGCAGCACCCGACTGGCAGACTCTTCCTACGAGCAGTACTTC.

V usage is TRBV2 and J usage is TRBJ1-4, with 11 bases lining up with TRBD1. Per the germline V gene, CDR1 is SNHLY and CDR2 is FYNNEI. V gave up 3 bases and J gave up 8 bases; unmatched junction bases: 2. This CDR3 spans 14 amino acids. The CDR3 protein is CASSDGTGGEKLFF. The CDR3 DNA follows: TGTGCCAGCAGTGATGGGACAGGGGGAGAAAAACTGTTTTTT. Based on the CDR3 plus reference TRBV2 and TRBJ1-4, the full variable domain is EPEVTQTPSHQVTQMGQEVILRCVPISNHLYFYWYRQILGQKVEFLVSFYNNEISEKSEIFDDQFSVERPDGSNFTLKIRSTKLEDSAMYFCASSDGTGGEKLFFGSGTQLSVL.

This clonotype appeared a few times. CDR3 amino acids: CASSLRTPSIDGYTF. The DNA for the CDR3 is TGTGCCAGCAGCTTACGGACGCCTTCCATCGATGGCTACACCTTC. The chain has TRBV7-2 and TRBJ1-2; D remains ambiguous. V gave up 2 bases and J gave up 6 bases, with 16 bases separating them. CDR1 and CDR2 from the germline V gene are SGHTA and FQGNSA. This CDR3 spans 15 amino acids.

The chain carries TRBV9 and TRBJ2-1; a possible D gene is TRBD2 (7 bases). Trimming shortened V by 4 bases and J by 3 bases, and 17 bases separated the two germline ends. The CDR3 is 16 amino acids. Germline loops: CDR1 SGDLS, CDR2 YYNGEE. CDR3 in amino acids: CASSSRGGGGYNEQFF. CDR3 nucleotide sequence: TGTGCCAGCAGCTCCAGAGGGGGGGGAGGCTACAATGAGCAGTTCTTC.

The sample holds many counts of this clonotype. CDR3 sequence: CSARPGEMNTEAFF. As DNA, the CDR3 is TGCAGTGCTAGACCAGGAGAGATGAACACTGAAGCTTTCTTT. The V and J genes are TRBV20-1 and TRBJ1-1, with D uncertain. Germline V gene sequence: CDR1 DFQATT, CDR2 SNEGSKA (reference sequence). The ends were cut back, 2 bases at V and 0 bases at J, with 10 bases in the middle. This CDR3 is built from 14 residues.

The rearrangement links TRBV21-1 to TRBJ1-4; the table assigns TRBD1, which was not confirmed against the DNA. TRBV21-1 is designated a pseudogene. This CDR3 region has 15 residues. In DNA, the CDR3 is TGTGCCAGCAGCAAAGTCAGGGGGCTGGGTGAAAAACTGTTTTTT. Amino acid sequence: CASSKVRGLGEKLFF.